This T cell receptor beta chain was captured by sequencing in a study of blood T cells in healthy people across ages. A second roughly 6 to 12 cycle PCR used barcoded and J-beta primers. Each TCR beta cDNA got a 12-nucleotide random molecular identifier. TCRdb reprocessed the 5' RACE reads with MiXCR, giving one entry per CDR3 protein. The sample has roughly 640,000 distinct CDR3 sequences, about 30% seen once. This CDR3 comprises 16 residues. CDR1 and CDR2 from the germline V gene are MNHEY and SVGAGI. Sequenced material: blood. The rearrangement uses TRBV6-5 and TRBJ2-1, with 7 bases lining up with TRBD2. The J call is in doubt because the DNA end fits TRBJ2-7 better. This TCR came from an elderly woman in good health. This chain's CDR3 is CASSYMIGGGNNEQYF. In DNA, the CDR3 is TGTGCCAGCAGTTACATGATTGGCGGGGGAAACAATGAGCAGTACTTC.